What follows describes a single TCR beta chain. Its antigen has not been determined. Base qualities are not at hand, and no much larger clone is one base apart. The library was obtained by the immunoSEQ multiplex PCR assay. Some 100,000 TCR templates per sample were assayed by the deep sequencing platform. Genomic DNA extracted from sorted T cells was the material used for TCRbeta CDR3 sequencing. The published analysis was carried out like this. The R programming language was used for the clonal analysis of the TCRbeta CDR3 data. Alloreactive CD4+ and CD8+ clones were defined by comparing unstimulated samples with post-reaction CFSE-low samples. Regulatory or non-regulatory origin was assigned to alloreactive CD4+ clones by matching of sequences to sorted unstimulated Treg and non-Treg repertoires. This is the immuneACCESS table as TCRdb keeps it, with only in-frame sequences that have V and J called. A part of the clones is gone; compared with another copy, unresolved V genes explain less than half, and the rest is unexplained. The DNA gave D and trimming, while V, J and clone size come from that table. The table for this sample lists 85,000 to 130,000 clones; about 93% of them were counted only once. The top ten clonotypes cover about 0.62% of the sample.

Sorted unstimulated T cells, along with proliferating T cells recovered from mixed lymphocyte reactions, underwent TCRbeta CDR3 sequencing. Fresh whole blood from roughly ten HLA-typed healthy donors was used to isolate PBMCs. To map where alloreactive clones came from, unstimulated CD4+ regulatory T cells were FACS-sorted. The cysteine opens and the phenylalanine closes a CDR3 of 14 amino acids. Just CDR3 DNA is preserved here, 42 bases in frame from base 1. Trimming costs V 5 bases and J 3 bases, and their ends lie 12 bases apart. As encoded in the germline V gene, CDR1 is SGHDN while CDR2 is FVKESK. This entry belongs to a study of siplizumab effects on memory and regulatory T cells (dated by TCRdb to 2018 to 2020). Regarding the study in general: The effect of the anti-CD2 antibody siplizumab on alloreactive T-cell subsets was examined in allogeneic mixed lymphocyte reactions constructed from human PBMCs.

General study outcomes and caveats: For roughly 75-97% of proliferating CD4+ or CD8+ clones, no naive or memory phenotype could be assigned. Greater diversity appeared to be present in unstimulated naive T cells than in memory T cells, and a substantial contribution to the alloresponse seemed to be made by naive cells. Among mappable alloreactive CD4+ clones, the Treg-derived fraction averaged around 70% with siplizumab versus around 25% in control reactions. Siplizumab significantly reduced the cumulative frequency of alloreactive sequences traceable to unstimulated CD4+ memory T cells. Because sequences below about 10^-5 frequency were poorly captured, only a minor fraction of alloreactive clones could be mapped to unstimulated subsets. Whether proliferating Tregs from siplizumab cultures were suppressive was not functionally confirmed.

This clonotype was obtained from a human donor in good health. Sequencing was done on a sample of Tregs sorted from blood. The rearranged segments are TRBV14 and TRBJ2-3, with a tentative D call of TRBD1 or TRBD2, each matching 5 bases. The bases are TGTGCCAGCAGCAGGACTTCAGGGACAGATACGCAGTATTTT. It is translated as CASSRTSGTDTQYF.